This is a list of T cell receptor beta chains from one sample in a study of blood T cell repertoires in COVID-19. TCRdb's copy holds only in-frame clones and misses some; the assay was immunoSEQ multiplex PCR. Of 100,000 to 120,000 clones listed, 81% are singletons. The sample was peripheral blood. Receptors originate from an elderly man with acute or convalescent COVID-19. Both conserved end residues are part of each CDR3. A D gene is named only where the DNA matches it firmly. Size is omitted from some rows. Given values are once, few, many or a class for expanded clones.

>TRBV28|-|-|TRBJ1-2
CASSAGQYGYTF
TGTGCCAGCAGTGCCGGACAGTATGGCTACACCTTC
>TRBV20-1|TRBD1|few|TRBJ1-2
CSASNRDRVNYGYTF
TGCAGTGCTAGTAACCGGGACAGGGTAAACTATGGCTACACCTTC
>TRBV19|TRBD1|-|TRBJ1-2
CASSSGQGPYGYTF
TGTGCCAGTAGTTCAGGACAGGGACCCTATGGCTACACCTTC
>TRBV7-9|-|few|TRBJ2-2
CASSLAGRGNGGELFF
TGTGCCAGCAGCTTGGCGGGACGGGGTAACGGCGGGGAGCTGTTTTTT
>TRBV5-6|TRBD1|-|TRBJ2-5
CASSPRQGALSQETQYF
TGTGCCAGCAGCCCTCGACAGGGGGCTCTCTCCCAAGAGACCCAGTACTTC
>TRBV7-2|TRBD1|-|TRBJ1-4
CASSPGNRGNEKLFF
TGTGCCAGCAGCCCGGGCAACAGGGGCAATGAAAAACTGTTTTTT
>TRBV4-1|-|-|TRBJ1-2
CASSQGGPGYGYTF
TGCGCCAGCAGCCAAGGGGGGCCGGGCTATGGCTACACCTTC
>TRBV5-5|-|-|TRBJ1-6
CASSSGQPLTNSPLHF
TGTGCCAGCAGCTCTGGACAGCCTTTAACTAATTCACCCCTCCACTTT
>TRBV5-1|-|-|TRBJ1-1
CASSRLGQQNTEAFF
TGCGCCAGCAGCCGATTAGGACAACAGAACACTGAAGCTTTCTTT
>TRBV25-1|TRBD2|-|TRBJ2-3
CASSGASGSSDTQYF
TGTGCCAGCAGTGGAGCTAGCGGGAGCTCAGATACGCAGTATTTT
>TRBV20-1|-|-|TRBJ2-1
CSAREYNEQFF
TGCAGTGCCCGTGAGTACAATGAGCAGTTCTTC
>TRBV7-2|TRBD1|-|TRBJ2-7
CASSSNLRGLAYEQYF
TGTGCCAGCAGCTCGAACCTCAGGGGGTTGGCCTACGAGCAGTACTTC
>TRBV5-1|-|once|TRBJ1-2
CASSSTDLYGYTF
TGCGCCAGCAGCTCGACAGACCTCTATGGCTACACCTTC
>TRBV27|-|many|TRBJ1-5
CASSLRGQPQHF
TGTGCCAGCAGTCTCAGGGGTCAGCCCCAGCATTTT
>TRBV7-2|-|-|TRBJ1-3
CASSSPPWTNGNTIYF
TGTGCCAGCAGCTCCCCCCCTTGGACTAATGGAAACACCATATATTTT
>TRBV6-5|-|-|TRBJ1-1
CASSKQSMNTEAFF
TGTGCCAGCAGTAAACAGTCAATGAACACTGAAGCTTTCTTT
>TRBV28|TRBD1|few|TRBJ2-7
CASTSTDIQGVQYF
TGTGCCAGCACTTCGACCGACATACAGGGGGTGCAGTACTTC
>TRBV7-6|TRBD2|-|TRBJ2-3
CASSSGLAERDTQYF
TGTGCCAGCAGCTCGGGACTAGCGGAAAGGGATACGCAGTATTTT
>TRBV29-1|-|-|TRBJ2-5
CSVDGTGQETQYF
TGCAGCGTTGACGGTACGGGGCAAGAGACCCAGTACTTC
>TRBV30|-|once|TRBJ2-7
CACLGGIQSYEQYF
TGTGCCTGTTTGGGGGGTATTCAATCCTACGAGCAGTACTTC
>TRBV28|TRBD1|-|TRBJ2-2
CASRPSGTGSGELFF
TGTGCCAGCAGGCCCTCCGGGACAGGGAGCGGGGAGCTGTTTTTT
>TRBV5-4|-|-|TRBJ1-2
CASSLAPGGGYYGYTF
TGTGCCAGCAGCTTGGCGCCAGGTGGGGGGTACTATGGCTACACCTTC
>TRBV2|-|-|TRBJ2-7
CASRTAGLPAAGEQYF
TGTGCCAGCAGAACCGCCGGCTTACCAGCTGCGGGCGAGCAGTACTTC
>TRBV5-1|TRBD1|-|TRBJ2-1
CASSLGQGWSSYNEQFF
TGCGCCAGCAGCCTAGGACAGGGTTGGAGCTCCTACAATGAGCAGTTCTTC
>TRBV25-1|TRBD1|-|TRBJ1-6
CASSDRASSPLHF
TGTGCCAGTTCGGACAGGGCGTCTTCACCCCTCCACTTT
>TRBV2|-|-|TRBJ1-5
CASSEYSPPMNQPQHF
TGTGCCAGCAGTGAATATAGCCCGCCGATGAATCAGCCCCAGCATTTT
>TRBV24-1|-|few|TRBJ1-5
CATSDPTVSEPQHF
TGTGCCACCAGTGATCCGACAGTCTCGGAGCCCCAGCATTTT
>TRBV5-4|TRBD1|-|TRBJ1-6
CASSTTGATNGSPLHF
TGTGCCAGCAGCACGACAGGGGCTACAAATGGTTCACCCCTCCACTTT
>TRBV28|-|-|TRBJ1-5
CASSDLGRGVHQPQHF
TGTGCCAGCAGTGACCTGGGACGCGGGGTTCATCAGCCCCAGCATTTT
>TRBV20-1|TRBD1|-|TRBJ2-3
CSASGTGSTDTQYF
TGCAGTGCTAGTGGGACAGGGAGCACAGATACGCAGTATTTT